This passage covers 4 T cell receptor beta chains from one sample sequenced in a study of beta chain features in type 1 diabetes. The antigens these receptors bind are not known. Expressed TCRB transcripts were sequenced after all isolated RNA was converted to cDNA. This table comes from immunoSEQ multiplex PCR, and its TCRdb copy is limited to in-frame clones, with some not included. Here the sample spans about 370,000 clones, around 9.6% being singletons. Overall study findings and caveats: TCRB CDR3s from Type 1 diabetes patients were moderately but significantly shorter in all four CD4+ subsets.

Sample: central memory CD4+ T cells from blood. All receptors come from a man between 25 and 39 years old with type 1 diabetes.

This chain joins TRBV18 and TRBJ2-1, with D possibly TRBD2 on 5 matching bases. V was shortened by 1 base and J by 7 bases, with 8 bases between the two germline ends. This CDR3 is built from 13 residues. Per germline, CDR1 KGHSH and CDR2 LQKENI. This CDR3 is CASSPREMNEQFF. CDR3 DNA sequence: TGTGCCAGCTCACCACGGGAGATGAATGAGCAGTTCTTC.

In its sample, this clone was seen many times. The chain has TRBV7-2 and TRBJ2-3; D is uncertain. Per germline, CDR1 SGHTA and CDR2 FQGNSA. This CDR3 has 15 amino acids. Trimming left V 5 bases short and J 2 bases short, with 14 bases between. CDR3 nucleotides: TGTGCCAGCAGCCCTCGGACCCTTCCCACAGATACGCAGTATTTT. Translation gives CASSPRTLPTDTQYF.

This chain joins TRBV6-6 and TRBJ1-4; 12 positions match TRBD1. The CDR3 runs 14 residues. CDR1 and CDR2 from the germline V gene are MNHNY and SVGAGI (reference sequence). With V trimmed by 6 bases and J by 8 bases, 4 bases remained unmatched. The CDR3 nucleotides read TGTGCCAGCAGCTCCGGGACAGGGGGCGAAAAACTGTTTTTT. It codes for CASSSGTGGEKLFF.

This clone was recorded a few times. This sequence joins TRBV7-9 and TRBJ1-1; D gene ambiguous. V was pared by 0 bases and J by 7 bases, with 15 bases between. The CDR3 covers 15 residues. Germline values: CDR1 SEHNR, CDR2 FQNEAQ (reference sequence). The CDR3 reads CASSLAWRKRSEAFF. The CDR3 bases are TGTGCCAGCAGCTTAGCGTGGAGGAAACGGAGTGAAGCTTTCTTT. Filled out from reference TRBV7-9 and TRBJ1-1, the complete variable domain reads DTGVSQNPRHKITKRGQNVTFRCDPISEHNRLYWYRQTLGQGPEFLTYFQNEAQLEKSRLLSDRFSAERPKGSFSTLEIQRTEQGDSAMYLCASSLAWRKRSEAFFGQGTRLTVV.